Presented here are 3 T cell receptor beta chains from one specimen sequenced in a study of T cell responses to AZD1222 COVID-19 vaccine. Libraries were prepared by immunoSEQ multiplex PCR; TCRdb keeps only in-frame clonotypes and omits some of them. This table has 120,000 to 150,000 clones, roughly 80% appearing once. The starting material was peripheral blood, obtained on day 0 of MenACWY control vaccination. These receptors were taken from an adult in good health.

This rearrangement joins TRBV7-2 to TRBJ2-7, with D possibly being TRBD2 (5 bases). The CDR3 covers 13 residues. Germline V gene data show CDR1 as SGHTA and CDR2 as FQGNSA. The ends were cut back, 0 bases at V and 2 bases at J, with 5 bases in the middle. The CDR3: CASSLALAYEQYF. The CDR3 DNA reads TGTGCCAGCAGCTTAGCACTAGCCTACGAGCAGTACTTC.

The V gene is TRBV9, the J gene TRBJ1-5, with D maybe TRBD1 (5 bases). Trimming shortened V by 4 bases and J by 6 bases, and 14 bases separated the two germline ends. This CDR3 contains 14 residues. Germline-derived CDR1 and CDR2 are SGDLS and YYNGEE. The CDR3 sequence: CASSFRPGGQPQHF. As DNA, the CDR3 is TGTGCCAGCAGCTTTCGACCGGGGGGTCAGCCCCAGCATTTT.

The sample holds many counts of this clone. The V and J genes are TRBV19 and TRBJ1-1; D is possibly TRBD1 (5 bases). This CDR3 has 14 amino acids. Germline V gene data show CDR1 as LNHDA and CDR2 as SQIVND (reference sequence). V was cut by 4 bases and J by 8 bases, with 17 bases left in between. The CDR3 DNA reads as TGTGCCAGTAGTACCAGACAGACCAAAGCCGAAGCTTTCTTT. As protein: CASSTRQTKAEAFF.